The entry below describes one T cell receptor (beta chain). This clonotype was counted ten times or more. The target of this receptor is not known. Per-nucleotide qualities are absent, and no much larger clonotype sits a single base away. To synthesize cDNA, template-switch 5'RACE was performed with a primer carrying a 10-nucleotide random unique molecular identifier so that each TCR transcript was tagged. Every sequencing run yielded over 170 million TCR-beta sequences covering 15-18 subjects. The RNeasy kit was used for extraction of total RNA. TCR-beta VDJ regions were amplified with primers for the TCR constant region and the 5'RACE anchor, using the KAPA Real-time Library Amplification kit. A first PCR added sample indexes and Illumina adaptors, after which a second PCR increased the library yield. After purification with Ampure beads, the TCR product of roughly 650 bp was size-selected on a 2% E-gel SizeSelection system. Before pooling, library quality was checked on a Bioanalyzer, concentration was measured with Qubit, and libraries were quantified with the Kapa Library Quantification kit. An Illumina HiSeq 2500 sequenced the libraries paired-end 2 x 150 bp. To increase sequence diversity, about 24-32% phiX was spiked into each library pool. The paper's data handling went like this. Quality-filtered reads were processed with the UMI-based MiGEC pipeline, which removed over 85% of raw TCR sequences during error correction. VDJ genes were aligned to IMGT germline references, and each clonotype was defined by a unique CDR3 amino acid sequence together with V-J genes. VDJtools evaluated clonal expansion, Shannon diversity and CDR3 relatedness (CalcPairwiseDistances, ClusterSamples); CLCbio workbench built phylogenetic trees. Using coefficient-of-variation modelling across technical triplicates, the study counted a clone as expanded if it had at least 8 unique UMIs. The public reads were reanalyzed by TCRdb: fastp trimming at Q25, MiXCR alignment, in-frame beta chains only. CDR3 protein sequences are deduplicated, and each keeps its most common genes and DNA. TCRdb's processing, not the study's, gives the V and J calls here. Counted in this sample were tens of thousands of distinct CDR3 sequences; more than 9.5% of them appeared once. The ten largest clonotypes hold 1.5% to 2% of the sample.

The germline V gene gives CDR1 as SGHRS and CDR2 as YFSETQ. V loses 0 bases of germline sequence and J loses 4 bases, and the interval between the two ends is 4 bases. The CDR3 sequence holds 12 residues, the cysteine and phenylalanine included. The entry retains the CDR3 DNA only, 36 bases that are in frame from base 1. The data derive from a study of neurological immune-mediated disorders (dated by TCRdb to between 2018 and 2021). The study in broad terms: The study compared peripheral blood TCR-beta repertoires of HTLV-I-associated myelopathy (HAM/TSP) patients, multiple sclerosis patients and healthy controls using UMI-based sequencing. Of the roughly 71 subjects in the cohort, some 15 were HAM/TSP patients, some 35 were multiple sclerosis patients, and 20 were healthy controls. The 90 to 110 TCR-beta libraries included longitudinal samples, technical triplicates and paired sorted CD4+ and CD8+ T-cell subsets alongside PBMC samples.

Blood bank volunteers in Maryland, USA served as the healthy controls. For unsorted PBMC libraries, 2 million PBMCs were used after storage in RNAlater at -80 degrees C until RNA extraction. Peripheral blood was subjected to Ficoll-Hypaque density gradient centrifugation to isolate PBMCs, which were then cryopreserved in liquid nitrogen. Study-wide conclusions, independent of this receptor: No identical CDR3 amino acid sequences were found to be shared among expanded clones across subjects, suggesting that TCR-beta repertoires were private in all groups. TCR clonal expansion was greatest in HAM/TSP patients and smallest in MS patients, who ranked below even healthy controls.

The chain is encoded by TRBV5-1 joined to TRBJ2-5, with no confidently assigned D gene. The sample was PBMCs. The source of this sequence is a man in his 60s in good health. The nucleotide sequence is TGCGCCAGCAGCTTGGAGGGAGAGACCCAGTACTTC. This translates into CASSLEGETQYF.